The rows below give T cell receptor beta chains drawn from one sample of a study of cytotoxic CD8 clonotypes in ibrutinib-treated CLL. Libraries were prepared by immunoSEQ multiplex PCR; TCRdb keeps only in-frame clonotypes and omits some of them. Of 65,000 to 90,000 clones listed, approximately 82% were seen once; the top ten hold more than 35%. Sample: PBMCs, taken after 24 months of ibrutinib treatment. The receptors originated from a human donor with chronic lymphocytic leukemia. The CDR3 runs from the conserved cysteine through the conserved F or W. D genes are given only for firm matches. Part of the rows lack a size; the others show once, few, many or a class for expanded clones.

v_gene	j_gene	d_gene	abundance	CDR3aa	CDR3nt
TRBV2	TRBJ2-1	TRBD2	NA	CASSPSGTSNEQFF	TGTGCCAGCAGCCCTAGCGGGACAAGCAATGAGCAGTTCTTC
TRBV28	TRBJ2-7	TRBD2	NA	CASSLSGRVYEQYF	TGTGCCAGCAGTCTTAGCGGGAGGGTATACGAGCAGTACTTC
TRBV20-1	TRBJ2-5	TRBD2	NA	CSARLPSGHHF	TGCAGTGCTAGACTACCTAGCGGGCACCACTTC
TRBV9	TRBJ2-3	NA	NA	CASSSGGGGTRQYF	TGTGCCAGCAGCTCTGGAGGAGGGGGGACAAGGCAGTATTTT
TRBV19	TRBJ1-5	NA	NA	CASRVGTGGDQPQHF	TGTGCCAGTAGGGTCGGGACTGGCGGCGATCAGCCCCAGCATTTT
TRBV28	TRBJ2-3	TRBD1	NA	CASSLLGTGIFSTDTQYF	TGTGCCAGCAGTTTACTCGGGACAGGCATTTTTAGCACAGATACGCAGTATTTT
TRBV7-2	TRBJ2-6	NA	NA	CASSRRHSGANVLTF	TGTGCCAGCAGTCGACGGCACTCTGGGGCCAACGTCCTGACTTTC
TRBV6-5	TRBJ2-7	TRBD2	NA	CASSPGIAGVNEQYF	TGTGCCAGCAGTCCCGGGATAGCGGGAGTCAACGAGCAGTACTTC
TRBV2	TRBJ2-6	NA	NA	CASSVRSGANVLTF	TGTGCCAGCAGTGTGAGATCTGGGGCCAACGTCCTGACTTTC
TRBV5-4	TRBJ2-5	NA	NA	CASTEPGAPETQYF	TGTGCCAGCACCGAACCGGGGGCGCCAGAGACCCAGTACTTC
TRBV7-6	TRBJ1-5	NA	NA	CASSLGGGSQPQHF	TGTGCCAGCAGCTTAGGGGGCGGGTCTCAGCCCCAGCATTTT
TRBV11-2	TRBJ2-3	NA	NA	CASSPRASGTDTQYF	TGTGCCAGCAGTCCCCGGGCTAGCGGCACAGATACGCAGTATTTT
TRBV7-3	TRBJ2-1	NA	NA	CASSLVRGSYNEQFF	TGTGCCAGCAGCTTAGTTCGGGGGAGCTACAATGAGCAGTTCTTC
TRBV5-1	TRBJ2-5	NA	NA	CASSLYSGEETQYF	TGCGCCAGCAGCTTGTACTCAGGGGAAGAGACCCAGTACTTC
TRBV19	TRBJ2-2	NA	NA	CASRKREHTGELFF	TGTGCCAGTAGGAAGAGAGAACACACCGGGGAGCTGTTTTTT
TRBV7-2	TRBJ1-2	NA	NA	CASSLAGANYGYTF	TGTGCCAGCAGCTTGGCCGGGGCTAACTATGGCTACACCTTC
TRBV5-1	TRBJ2-1	NA	NA	CASGLKKGIPSYNEQFF	TGCGCCAGCGGCCTCAAGAAAGGGATTCCAAGCTACAATGAGCAGTTCTTC
TRBV6-5	TRBJ1-2	NA	NA	CASSLAKNYGYTF	TGTGCCAGCAGCCTCGCAAAAAACTATGGCTACACCTTC
TRBV28	TRBJ1-1	NA	NA	CASSLEQSNTEAFF	TGTGCCAGCAGTTTGGAACAATCGAACACTGAAGCTTTCTTT
TRBV7-3	TRBJ2-1	NA	NA	CASSPLIAEQFF	TGTGCCAGCAGCCCCTTAATCGCTGAGCAGTTCTTC
TRBV6-5	TRBJ2-7	TRBD1	NA	CASSDFRGRGLEQYF	TGTGCCAGCAGTGACTTCCGAGGCAGGGGGCTCGAGCAGTACTTC
TRBV18	TRBJ1-3	NA	NA	CASSQNDGSGNTIYF	TGTGCCAGCTCACAGAACGACGGTTCTGGAAACACCATATATTTT
TRBV29-1	TRBJ2-5	NA	NA	CSGGRFQETQYF	TGCAGCGGGGGGCGTTTTCAAGAGACCCAGTACTTC
TRBV5-5	TRBJ2-1	NA	once	CASSPHILYNEQFF	TGTGCCAGCAGCCCCCACATCCTCTACAATGAGCAGTTCTTC
TRBV11-2	TRBJ2-5	NA	NA	CASSYTRGWQETQYF	TGTGCCAGCAGTTATACCCGGGGGTGGCAAGAGACCCAGTACTTC
TRBV11-2	TRBJ2-3	NA	NA	CASSRPGTSQGHTQYF	TGTGCCAGCAGCAGACCCGGGACCTCCCAGGGACATACGCAGTATTTT
TRBV4-2	TRBJ2-6	NA	NA	CASSQSESGANVLTF	TGTGCCAGCAGCCAATCTGAATCTGGGGCCAACGTCCTGACTTTC
TRBV4-1	TRBJ2-5	NA	NA	CASSQGGDLQETQYF	TGCGCCAGCAGCCAAGGGGGGGACTTACAAGAGACCCAGTACTTC
TRBV7-8	TRBJ1-5	NA	NA	CASSSSNSNQPQHF	TGTGCCAGCAGCAGTTCGAATAGCAATCAGCCCCAGCATTTT
TRBV18	TRBJ2-1	NA	few	CASSPNRASSYNEQFF	TGTGCCAGCTCACCGAACAGGGCCAGCTCCTACAATGAGCAGTTCTTC
TRBV30	TRBJ2-2	NA	NA	CAWTVAGTNTGELFF	TGTGCCTGGACCGTTGCAGGTACGAACACCGGGGAGCTGTTTTTT
TRBV7-9	TRBJ2-7	TRBD2	NA	CASSKEGTSGTYEQYF	TGTGCCAGCAGCAAAGAGGGGACTAGCGGAACCTACGAGCAGTACTTC
TRBV2	TRBJ2-2	NA	NA	CASSDPRARTGELFF	TGTGCCAGCAGTGATCCCCGGGCTCGCACCGGGGAGCTGTTTTTT
TRBV13	TRBJ2-7	NA	few	CASSLRTRGDEQYF	TGTGCCAGCAGTTTGAGGACCCGGGGCGACGAGCAGTACTTC